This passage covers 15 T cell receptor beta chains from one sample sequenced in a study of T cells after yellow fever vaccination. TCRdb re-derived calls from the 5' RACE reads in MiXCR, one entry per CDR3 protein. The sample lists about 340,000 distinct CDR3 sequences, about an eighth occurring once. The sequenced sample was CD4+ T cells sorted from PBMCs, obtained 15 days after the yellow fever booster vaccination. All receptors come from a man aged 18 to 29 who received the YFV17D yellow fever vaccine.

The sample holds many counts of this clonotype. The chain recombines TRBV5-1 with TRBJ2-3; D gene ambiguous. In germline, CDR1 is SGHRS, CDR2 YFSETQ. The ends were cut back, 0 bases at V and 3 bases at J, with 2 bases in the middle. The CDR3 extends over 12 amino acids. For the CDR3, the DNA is TGCGCCAGCAGCTTGGAAACAGATACGCAGTATTTT. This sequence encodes CASSLETDTQYF.

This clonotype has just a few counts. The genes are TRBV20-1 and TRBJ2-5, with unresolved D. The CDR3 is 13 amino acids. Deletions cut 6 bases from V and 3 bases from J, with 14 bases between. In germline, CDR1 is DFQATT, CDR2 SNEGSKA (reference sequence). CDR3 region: CSAIDGREETQYF. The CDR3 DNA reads TGCAGTGCCATCGACGGACGGGAAGAGACCCAGTACTTC.

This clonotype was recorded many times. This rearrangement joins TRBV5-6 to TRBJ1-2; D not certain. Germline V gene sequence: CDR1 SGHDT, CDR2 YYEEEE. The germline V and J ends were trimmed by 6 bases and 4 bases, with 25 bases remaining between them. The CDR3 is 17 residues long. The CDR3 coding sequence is TGTGCCAGCATCAACCAAAAGAGAGGGCGTGGGTTCTATGGCTACACCTTC. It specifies CASINQKRGRGFYGYTF.

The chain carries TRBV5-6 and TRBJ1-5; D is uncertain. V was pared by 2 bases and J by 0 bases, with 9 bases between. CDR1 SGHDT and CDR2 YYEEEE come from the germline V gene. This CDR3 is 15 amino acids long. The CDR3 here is CASSLGHLSNQPQHF. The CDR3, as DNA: TGTGCCAGCAGCTTAGGGCACCTTAGCAATCAGCCCCAGCATTTT.

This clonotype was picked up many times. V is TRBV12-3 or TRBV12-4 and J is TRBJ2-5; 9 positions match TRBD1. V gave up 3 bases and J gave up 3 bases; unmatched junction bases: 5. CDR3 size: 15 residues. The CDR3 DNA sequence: TGTGCCAGCAGTTTTGGGACAGGGAGGAAAGAGACCCAGTACTTC. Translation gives CASSFGTGRKETQYF.

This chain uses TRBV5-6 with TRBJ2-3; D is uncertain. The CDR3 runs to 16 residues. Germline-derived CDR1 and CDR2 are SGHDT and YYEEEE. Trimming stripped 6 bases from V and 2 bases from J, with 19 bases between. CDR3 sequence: CASIPNVGLYTDTQYF. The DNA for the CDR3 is TGTGCCAGCATCCCTAATGTGGGGTTATACACAGATACGCAGTATTTT. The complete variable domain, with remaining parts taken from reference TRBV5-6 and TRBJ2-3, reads DAGVTQSPTHLIKTRGQQVTLRCSPKSGHDTVSWYQQALGQGPQFIFQYYEEEERQRGNFPDRFSGHQFPNYSSELNVNALLLGDSALYLCASIPNVGLYTDTQYFGPGTRLTVL.

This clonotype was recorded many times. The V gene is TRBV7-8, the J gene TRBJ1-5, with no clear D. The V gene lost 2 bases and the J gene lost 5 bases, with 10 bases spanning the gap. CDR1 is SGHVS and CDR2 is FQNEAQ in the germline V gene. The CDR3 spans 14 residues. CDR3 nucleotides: TGTGCCAGCAGCTTAAGGAGGGTGGATCAGCCCCAGCATTTT. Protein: CASSLRRVDQPQHF.

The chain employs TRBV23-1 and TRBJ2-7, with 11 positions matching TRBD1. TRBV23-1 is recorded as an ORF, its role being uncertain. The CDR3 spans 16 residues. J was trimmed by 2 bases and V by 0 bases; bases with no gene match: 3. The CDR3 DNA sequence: TGCGCCAGCAGTCAATCCCGGACAGGGGGCCCCTACGAGCAGTACGTC. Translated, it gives CASSQSRTGGPYEQYV.

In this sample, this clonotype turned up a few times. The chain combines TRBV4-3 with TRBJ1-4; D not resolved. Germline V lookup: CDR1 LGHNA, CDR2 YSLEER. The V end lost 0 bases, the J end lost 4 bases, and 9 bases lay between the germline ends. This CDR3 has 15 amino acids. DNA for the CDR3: TGCGCCAGCAGCCAAGAGGGAGGCCTTAATGAAAAACTGTTTTTT. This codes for CASSQEGGLNEKLFF.

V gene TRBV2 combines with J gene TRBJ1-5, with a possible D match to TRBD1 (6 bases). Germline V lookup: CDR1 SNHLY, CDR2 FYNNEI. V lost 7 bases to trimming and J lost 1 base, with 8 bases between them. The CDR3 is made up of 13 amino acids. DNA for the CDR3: TGTGCCAGCAATACAGGGAGCAATCAGCCCCAGCATTTT. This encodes CASNTGSNQPQHF. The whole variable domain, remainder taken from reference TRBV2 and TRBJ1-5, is EPEVTQTPSHQVTQMGQEVILRCVPISNHLYFYWYRQILGQKVEFLVSFYNNEISEKSEIFDDQFSVERPDGSNFTLKIRSTKLEDSAMYFCASNTGSNQPQHFGDGTRLSIL.

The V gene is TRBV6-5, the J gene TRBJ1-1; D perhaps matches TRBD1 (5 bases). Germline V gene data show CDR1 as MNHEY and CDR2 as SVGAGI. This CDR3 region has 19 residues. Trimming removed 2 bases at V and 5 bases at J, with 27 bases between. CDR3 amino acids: CASSYRPGTGGGSATEAFF. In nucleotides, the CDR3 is TGTGCCAGCAGTTACCGACCCGGGACGGGGGGGGGATCGGCAACTGAAGCTTTCTTT.

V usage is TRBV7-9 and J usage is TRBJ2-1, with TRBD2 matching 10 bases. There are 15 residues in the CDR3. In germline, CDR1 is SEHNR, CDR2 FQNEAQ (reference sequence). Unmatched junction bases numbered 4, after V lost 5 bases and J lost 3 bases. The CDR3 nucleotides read TGTGCCAGCAGCCGACTAGCGGGCAACTACAATGAGCAGTTCTTC. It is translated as CASSRLAGNYNEQFF.

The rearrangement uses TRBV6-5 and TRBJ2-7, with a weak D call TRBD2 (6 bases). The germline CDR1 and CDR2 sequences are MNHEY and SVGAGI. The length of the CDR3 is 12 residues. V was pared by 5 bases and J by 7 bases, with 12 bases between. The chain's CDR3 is CASSNPGLEQYF. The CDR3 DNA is TGTGCCAGCAGTAACCCGGGACTGGAGCAGTACTTC.

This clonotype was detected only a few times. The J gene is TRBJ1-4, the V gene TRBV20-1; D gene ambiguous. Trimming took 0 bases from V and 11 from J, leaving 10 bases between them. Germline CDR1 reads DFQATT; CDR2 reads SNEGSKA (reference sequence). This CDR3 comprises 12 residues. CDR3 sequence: CSARDKPRKLFF. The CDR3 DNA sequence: TGCAGTGCTAGAGATAAACCACGGAAACTGTTTTTT.

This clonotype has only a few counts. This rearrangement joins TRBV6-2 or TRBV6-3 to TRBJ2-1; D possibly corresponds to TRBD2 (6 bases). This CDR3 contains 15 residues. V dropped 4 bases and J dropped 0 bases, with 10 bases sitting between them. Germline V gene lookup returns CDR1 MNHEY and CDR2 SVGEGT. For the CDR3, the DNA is TGTGCCAGCAGTTTTAGCGGCCTCTCCTACAATGAGCAGTTCTTC. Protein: CASSFSGLSYNEQFF.